The next 10 T cell receptor beta chains were all read from a single sample in a study of patients and donors after allogeneic stem cell transplantation. TCRdb recomputed calls from the RT-PCR reads with MiXCR, one row per CDR3 protein. The sample carries about a million distinct CDR3 sequences, roughly 18% recorded once. Source material: blood, either unsorted or a sorted T cell fraction (not recorded which). The source of these receptors is a human donor who was either an allogeneic HSCT recipient or a stem cell or donor lymphocyte infusion donor (not recorded which). It is not recorded whose cells these are; they may come from a transplant donor.

This clonotype was seen a handful of times. This rearrangement joins TRBV7-2 to TRBJ1-1, with unresolved D. CDR3 length: 14 residues. V was pared by 4 bases and J by 1 base, with 10 bases between. Per the germline V gene, CDR1 is SGHTA and CDR2 is FQGNSA. DNA for the CDR3: TGTGCCAGCAGCTACACTCGGGGGAACACTGAAGCTTTCTTT. This translates into CASSYTRGNTEAFF.

This clonotype has more than one count but fewer than ten. The chain is built from TRBV2 and TRBJ1-6; 7 nucleotides match TRBD1. Germline V gene sequence: CDR1 SNHLY, CDR2 FYNNEI. The V and J ends lost 6 bases and 7 bases, in that order; junction bases with no gene match: 6. This CDR3 comprises 14 residues. The CDR3 DNA is TGTGCCAGCAGCCCCGGGACAGCGAATTCACCCCTCCACTTT. Protein: CASSPGTANSPLHF.

The rearrangement uses TRBV29-1 and TRBJ2-7; tentative D call: TRBD2 (6 bases). Looked up from germline, CDR1 is SQVTM and CDR2 is ANQGSEA. CDR3 length equals 13 residues. With 5 bases removed from V and 1 base from J, the gap between germline ends came to 12 bases. Here the CDR3 DNA reads TGCAGCGTTAACCTGGAGGGTTCCTACGAGCAGTACTTC. Its protein is CSVNLEGSYEQYF.

This clonotype appeared many times. V usage is TRBV12-3 or TRBV12-4 and J usage is TRBJ1-1, with 8 bases matching TRBD1. V gave up 6 bases and J gave up 2 bases; unmatched junction bases: 5. The CDR3 is made up of 14 amino acids. This CDR3 is CASSGTGENTEAFF. Here the CDR3 DNA reads TGTGCCAGCAGCGGGACAGGAGAAAACACTGAAGCTTTCTTT.

This clonotype was found a few times. This chain uses TRBV7-9 with TRBJ1-1; D not certain. The CDR3 length is 12 residues. CDR1 is SEHNR, CDR2 FQNEAQ, per germline (reference sequence). V lost 5 bases and J lost 6, with 10 bases in between. In DNA form, the CDR3 reads TGTGCCAGCAGCCGAAGGACCTCTGAAGCTTTCTTT. Translated: CASSRRTSEAFF.

The chain combines TRBV9 with TRBJ2-7; 8 nucleotides align to TRBD1. CDR1 and CDR2 from the germline V gene are SGDLS and YYNGEE. The CDR3 has 16 residues. V was clipped by 0 bases and J by 3 bases; unmatched bases: 8. The CDR3: CASSVADSQGGYEQYF. The CDR3 DNA is TGTGCCAGCAGCGTAGCTGATTCACAGGGGGGCTACGAGCAGTACTTC.

A few counts support this clonotype. The chain couples TRBV12-3 or TRBV12-4 to TRBJ1-1, with D unclear. CDR3 length: 12 residues. Trimming removed 1 base from V and 5 bases from J, with 5 bases in between. In DNA, the CDR3 is TGTGCCAGCAGTTTAGTATTGACTGAAGCTTTCTTT. It encodes CASSLVLTEAFF.

The rearrangement joins TRBV6-2 or TRBV6-3 to TRBJ2-4; perhaps TRBD1 as D (6 bases). This CDR3 has 13 residues. The germline CDR1 and CDR2 sequences are MNHEY and SVGEGT. Trimming took 8 bases from V and 3 from J, leaving 11 bases between them. DNA of the CDR3: TGTGCCAGCCGGACAGCCTACAAAAACATTCAGTACTTC. Its protein product is CASRTAYKNIQYF.

This chain joins TRBV6-6 and TRBJ1-1; D is undetermined. This CDR3 spans 10 amino acids. In germline, CDR1 is MNHNY, CDR2 SVGAGI (reference sequence). V was shortened by 5 bases and J by 6 bases, with 4 bases between the two germline ends. CDR3 sequence: CASSAAEAFF. DNA for the CDR3: TGTGCCAGCAGTGCGGCTGAAGCTTTCTTT.

This clonotype was found a few times. The genes are TRBV29-1 and TRBJ2-1, with D unclear. This CDR3 is 10 amino acids long. CDR1 and CDR2 (germline): SQVTM, ANQGSEA. V lost 3 bases and J 9 bases, leaving 6 bases between the germline ends. CDR3 region: CSVDPGEQFF. CDR3 nucleotides: TGCAGCGTTGATCCCGGTGAGCAGTTCTTC.